One sample yielded the 3 T cell receptor beta chains listed below, sequenced in a study of tumor and adjacent non-tumor tissue in lung cancer. TCRbeta libraries were built with three rounds of nested PCR, modified from ARM-PCR. One entry per CDR3 protein, called by TCRdb with MiXCR from the multiplex PCR reads. The table has about 98,000 distinct CDR3 sequences, roughly 78% seen once. This sample's RNA came from whole unsorted tissue. More than 3 cm separated this lung sample from the edge of the tumor. Sequenced sample: distant non-tumor lung tissue. The source of these receptors is a man in his 60s with small cell lung cancer.

With regard to this clonotype: The conserved phenylalanine or tryptophan is not found at the CDR3 terminus, so this likely reflects a read error. The V and J genes are TRBV12-3 or TRBV12-4 and TRBJ2-3; 10 bases are a match to TRBD2. CDR3 length: 16 residues. The CDR3 here is CASTTRTSGSTDMQYV. CDR3 nucleotides: TGTGCCAGCACTACGAGGACTAGCGGAAGCACAGATATGCAGTATGTT.

This clonotype was found many times. The rearrangement joins TRBV6-6 to TRBJ1-4, with 10 bases lining up with TRBD1. V lost 2 bases, J lost 6 bases, and 3 bases stayed unmatched. Germline values: CDR1 MNHNY, CDR2 SVGAGI (reference sequence). The CDR3 extends over 15 amino acids. For the CDR3, the DNA is TGTGCCAGCAGTTACCTTGGACAGGGGGATGAAAAACTGTTTTTT. Its translation: CASSYLGQGDEKLFF.

The chain has TRBV29-1 and TRBJ2-3; 10 bases line up with TRBD2. The CDR3 has 16 residues. The V gene end was trimmed by 3 bases and the J gene end by 6 bases; junction bases not matched to a gene: 12. CDR1 SQVTM and CDR2 ANQGSEA come from the germline V gene. In nucleotides, the CDR3 is TGCAGCGTTGAGAGCGGGAGGGCCTCCCTTGCGGATACGCAGTATTTT. It specifies CSVESGRASLADTQYF.